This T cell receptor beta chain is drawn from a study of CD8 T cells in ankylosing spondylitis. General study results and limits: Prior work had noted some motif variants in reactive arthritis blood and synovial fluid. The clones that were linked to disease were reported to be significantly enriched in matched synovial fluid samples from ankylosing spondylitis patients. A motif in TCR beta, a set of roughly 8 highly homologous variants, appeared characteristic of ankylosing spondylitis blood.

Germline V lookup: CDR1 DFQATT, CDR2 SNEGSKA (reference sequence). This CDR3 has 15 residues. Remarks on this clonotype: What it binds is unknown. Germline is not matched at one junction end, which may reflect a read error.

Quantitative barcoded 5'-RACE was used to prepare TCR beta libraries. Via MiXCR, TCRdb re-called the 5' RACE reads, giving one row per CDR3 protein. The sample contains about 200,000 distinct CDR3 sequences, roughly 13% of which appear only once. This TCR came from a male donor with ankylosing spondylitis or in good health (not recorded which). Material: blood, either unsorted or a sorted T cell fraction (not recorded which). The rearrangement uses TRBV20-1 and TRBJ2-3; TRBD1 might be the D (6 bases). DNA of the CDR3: TGCTGTGCTAGAGATCAAGGGGGTAGCACAGATACGCAGTATTTT. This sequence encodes CCARDQGGSTDTQYF.